This T cell receptor beta chain was found in a study of blood T cell repertoires in COVID-19. Across the whole study: PBMCs, B-cell-depleted T cells, or T cells provided the cDNA or gDNA that made up the material.

Clones were sequenced by immunoSEQ multiplex PCR, and TCRdb holds only the in-frame ones, with some missing. Among 110,000 or so clones listed, approximately 84% were seen once. Trimming took 5 bases from V and 2 from J, leaving 25 bases between them. This CDR3 is 19 amino acids long. This clone has a single count. The receptor was derived from a woman aged 40 to 50 with acute or convalescent COVID-19. This chain joins TRBV23-1 and TRBJ2-1; tentative D call: TRBD2 (6 bases). TRBV23-1 is an open reading frame whose function is uncertain. The sample taken for sequencing was peripheral blood. CDR3 DNA: TGCGCCAGCAGTTCTATGAGGAATACCGGGGGACCTCCCTACAATGAGCAGTTCTTC. This encodes CASSSMRNTGGPPYNEQFF.